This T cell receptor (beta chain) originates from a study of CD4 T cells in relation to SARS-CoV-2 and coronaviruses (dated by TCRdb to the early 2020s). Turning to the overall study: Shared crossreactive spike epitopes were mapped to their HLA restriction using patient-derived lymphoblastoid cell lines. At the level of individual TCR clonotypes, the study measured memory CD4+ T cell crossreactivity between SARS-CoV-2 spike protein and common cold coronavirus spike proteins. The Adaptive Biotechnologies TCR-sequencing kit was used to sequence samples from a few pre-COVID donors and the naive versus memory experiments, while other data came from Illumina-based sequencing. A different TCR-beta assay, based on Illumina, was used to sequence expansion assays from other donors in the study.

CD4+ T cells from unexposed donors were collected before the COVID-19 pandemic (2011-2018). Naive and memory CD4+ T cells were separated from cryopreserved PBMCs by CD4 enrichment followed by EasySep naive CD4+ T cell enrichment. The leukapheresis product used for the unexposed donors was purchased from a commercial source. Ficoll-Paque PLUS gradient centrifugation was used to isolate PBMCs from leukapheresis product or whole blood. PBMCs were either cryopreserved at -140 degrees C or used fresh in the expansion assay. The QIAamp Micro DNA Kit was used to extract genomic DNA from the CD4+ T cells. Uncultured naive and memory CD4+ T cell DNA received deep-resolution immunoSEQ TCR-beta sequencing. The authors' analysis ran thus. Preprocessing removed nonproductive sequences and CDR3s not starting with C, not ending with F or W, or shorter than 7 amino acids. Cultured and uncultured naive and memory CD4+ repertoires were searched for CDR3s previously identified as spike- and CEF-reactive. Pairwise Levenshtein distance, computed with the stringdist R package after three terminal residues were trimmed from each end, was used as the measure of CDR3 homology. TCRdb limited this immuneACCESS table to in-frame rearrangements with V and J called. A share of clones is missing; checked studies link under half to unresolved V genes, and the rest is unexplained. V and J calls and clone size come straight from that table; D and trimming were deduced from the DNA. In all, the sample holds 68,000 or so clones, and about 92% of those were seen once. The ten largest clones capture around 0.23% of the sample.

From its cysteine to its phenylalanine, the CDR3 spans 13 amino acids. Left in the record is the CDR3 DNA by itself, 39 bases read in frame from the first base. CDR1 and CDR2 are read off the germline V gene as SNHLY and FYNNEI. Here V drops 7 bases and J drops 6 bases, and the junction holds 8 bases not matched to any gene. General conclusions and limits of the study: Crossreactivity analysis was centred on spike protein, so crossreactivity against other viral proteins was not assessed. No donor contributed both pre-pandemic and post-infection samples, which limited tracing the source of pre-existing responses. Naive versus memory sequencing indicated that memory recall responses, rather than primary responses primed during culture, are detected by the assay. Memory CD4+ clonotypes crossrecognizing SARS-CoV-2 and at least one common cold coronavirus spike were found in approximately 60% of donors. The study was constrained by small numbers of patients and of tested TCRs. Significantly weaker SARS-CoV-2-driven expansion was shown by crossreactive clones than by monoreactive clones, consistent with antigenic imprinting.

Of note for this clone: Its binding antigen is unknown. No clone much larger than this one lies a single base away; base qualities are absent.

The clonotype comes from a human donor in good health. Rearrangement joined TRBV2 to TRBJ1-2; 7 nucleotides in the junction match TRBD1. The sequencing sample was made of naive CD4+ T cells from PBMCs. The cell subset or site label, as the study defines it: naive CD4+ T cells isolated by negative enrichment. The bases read TGTGCCAGCAACCGGGCAGGGGGGGATGGCTACACCTTC. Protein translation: CASNRAGGDGYTF.